The clone carrying this T cell receptor beta chain showed up many times. Alpha- and beta-chain coverage of first-strand cDNA came from TRAV- and TRBV-specific primers. Amplification of TCRs used a constant-region primer and V-primer adapter for roughly 20 PCR cycles. MiXCR was run by TCRdb on the reads, yielding one entry per CDR3 protein. The table records more than 50,000 distinct CDR3 sequences, approximately 25% of them present only once. The sample is drawn from a study of low-dose radiotherapy and immunotherapy resistance in tumors. Germline trimming cut 2 bases from V and 0 bases from J; bases unmatched to any gene: 5. The germline V gene has CDR1 MNHEY and CDR2 SVGEGT. CDR3 length: 16 amino acids. Time point denoted: before trial treatment.

The rearrangement uses TRBV6-2 or TRBV6-3 and TRBJ2-3; TRBD1 agrees at 7 bases. The sequencing used PBMCs, collected before treatment. The sequence derives from a male donor with rectosigmoid adenocarcinoma. The CDR3 DNA is TGTGCCAGCAGTTACGGGACAGCCAGAAGCACAGATACGCAGTATTTT. Its protein product is CASSYGTARSTDTQYF.